These 31 T cell receptor beta chains originate from one sample sequenced in a study of cytomegalovirus exposure and HLA in healthy donors. The protocol was immunoSEQ multiplex PCR, while the TCRdb copy is restricted to in-frame clones and leaves out a portion. The profile shows 140,000 to 150,000 clones, about 89% of them singletons. The sample comprised PBMCs. Every receptor here comes from a man aged 18 to 35 in good health and CMV-seronegative.

V is TRBV11-2 and J is TRBJ2-7, with 7 bases fitting TRBD1. This CDR3 has 13 residues. V was clipped by 5 bases and J by 2 bases; unmatched bases: 3. Germline lookup yields CDR1 SGHAT and CDR2 FQNNGV. CDR3 residues: CASSPTGTYEQYF. The CDR3 nucleotides read TGTGCCAGCAGCCCGACAGGGACCTACGAGCAGTACTTC.

The chain carries TRBV9 and TRBJ2-2, with 7 bases that match TRBD2. J lost 4 bases, V lost 4 bases, and 13 bases had no gene match. In germline, CDR1 is SGDLS, CDR2 YYNGEE. This CDR3 comprises 17 residues. The CDR3 DNA is TGTGCCAGCAGCCCCCTCTCGCCGTGGACTAGCACCGGGGAGCTGTTTTTT. It codes for CASSPLSPWTSTGELFF.

This sequence joins TRBV9 and TRBJ2-3; 8 bases line up with TRBD2. After removal of 0 bases from V and 3 bases from J, the junction contained 3 bases not matched to a gene. CDR3 length: 15 residues. Germline assignment: CDR1 SGDLS and CDR2 YYNGEE. In nucleotides, the CDR3 is TGTGCCAGCAGCGTAGGCGGGGGGTGGACAGATACGCAGTATTTT. It specifies CASSVGGGWTDTQYF.

The chain carries TRBV15 and TRBJ2-7; D not certain. Trimming took 1 base from V and 6 from J, leaving 10 bases between them. The CDR3 consists of 13 residues. Germline V gene data show CDR1 as LNHNV and CDR2 as YYDKDF (reference sequence). As DNA, the CDR3 is TGTGCCACCAGCAGAGGGGCCAGTCTCGAGCAGTACGTC. Protein sequence: CATSRGASLEQYV.

The rearrangement uses TRBV27 and TRBJ2-3; D gene unclear. From germline, CDR1 is MNHEY and CDR2 SMNVEV (reference sequence). This CDR3 contains 14 residues. With 0 bases removed from V and 4 bases from J, the gap between germline ends came to 8 bases. This CDR3 reads CASSLSAAPDTQYF. The CDR3 nucleotides read TGTGCCAGCAGTTTATCAGCCGCACCAGATACGCAGTATTTT.

J is TRBJ1-4 and V is TRBV27; 7 bases align to TRBD1. The germline V gene has CDR1 MNHEY and CDR2 SMNVEV (reference sequence). This CDR3 comprises 15 residues. Trimming cost V 5 bases and J 7 bases; bases outside gene matches: 10. The CDR3 reads CASSLRGGAGEKLFF. The CDR3 DNA follows: TGTGCCAGCAGTCTTAGAGGGGGCGCGGGTGAAAAACTGTTTTTT.

The V and J genes are TRBV7-8 and TRBJ1-5, with a weak D call TRBD1 (6 bases). The V gene's germline CDR1 is SGHVS and CDR2 FQNEAQ. The germline V and J ends were trimmed by 5 bases and 5 bases, with 25 bases remaining between them. The CDR3 has 18 amino acids. The CDR3 region has the DNA TGTGCCAGCAGCCACCCGGAGGGGGGGACAAGCACTGATCAGCCCCAGCATTTT. Translation gives CASSHPEGGTSTDQPQHF.

The gene calls are TRBV9 and TRBJ2-3; 14 bases align to TRBD2. CDR1 is SGDLS, CDR2 YYNGEE, per germline. The CDR3 has 19 amino acids. The V gene end was trimmed by 0 bases and the J gene end by 6 bases; junction bases not matched to a gene: 12. CDR3 protein: CASSVGGTSGRSLLDTQYF. DNA for the CDR3: TGTGCCAGCAGCGTAGGGGGGACTAGCGGGAGATCATTATTGGATACGCAGTATTTT.

This clone was detected a few times. The CDR3 loop reads CASKVSRGSNQPQHF. The CDR3 DNA follows: TGTGCCAGCAAAGTCAGTAGGGGAAGCAATCAGCCCCAGCATTTT. V gene TRBV2 combines with J gene TRBJ1-5, with D maybe TRBD1 (5 bases). With 7 bases removed from V and 1 base from J, the gap between germline ends came to 14 bases. The CDR3 consists of 15 residues. The germline gives CDR1 SNHLY, CDR2 FYNNEI.

This chain connects TRBV5-1 to TRBJ2-7; D is unresolved. Trimming pared 5 bases from V and 0 bases from J, leaving 12 bases between. Germline loops: CDR1 SGHRS, CDR2 YFSETQ. The CDR3 spans 14 residues. CDR3 in amino acids: CASRVTSSSYEQYF. The CDR3 DNA reads TGCGCCAGCAGAGTGACATCTTCCTCCTACGAGCAGTACTTC.

The genes are TRBV10-3 and TRBJ2-5; 7 bases align to TRBD1. The junction had 5 bases not matched to a gene; V was cut back by 3 bases and J by 1 base. Per germline, CDR1 ENHRY and CDR2 SYGVKD. The CDR3 has 15 amino acids. The CDR3 nucleotides are TGTGCCATCAGTGATAGGGGGCGGCCCCAAGAGACCCAGTACTTC. Amino acid sequence: CAISDRGRPQETQYF.

V and J are TRBV5-1 and TRBJ1-4; D uncertain. Germline V gene lookup returns CDR1 SGHRS and CDR2 YFSETQ. Trimming cost V 0 bases and J 12 bases, with 21 bases left between them. The CDR3 totals 16 residues. CDR3 amino acids: CASSLGRQQVLEELFF. As DNA, the CDR3 is TGCGCCAGCAGCTTGGGTCGCCAGCAAGTGCTTGAGGAACTGTTTTTT.

This clone has a count of ten or more. The chain is built from TRBV25-1 and TRBJ1-4; D call uncertain. Germline lookup yields CDR1 MGHDK and CDR2 SYGVNS. The ends were cut back, 7 bases at V and 12 bases at J, with 21 bases in the middle. This CDR3 contains 14 residues. The CDR3 is CASTPEGEVSELFF. CDR3 nucleotide sequence: TGTGCCAGCACCCCTGAGGGTGAGGTTTCTGAACTGTTTTTT.

The V gene is TRBV10-3, the J gene TRBJ1-2; a possible D gene is TRBD1 (6 bases). Between the trimmed V and J ends, which lost 3 bases and 4 bases, there was a span of 12 bases. The CDR3 is 14 amino acids. Germline CDR1 ENHRY, CDR2 SYGVKD. The CDR3 loop is CAISEAGDPYGYTF. DNA for the CDR3: TGTGCCATCAGTGAAGCAGGGGATCCCTATGGCTACACCTTC.

This clone was counted between two and nine times. The CDR3 region is CASSVQGLDSPLHF. The CDR3 DNA reads TGTGCCAGCAGTGTGCAGGGATTGGATTCACCCCTCCACTTT. The V gene is TRBV2, the J gene TRBJ1-6; possible D gene TRBD1, 5 bases. V dropped 4 bases and J dropped 8 bases, with 12 bases sitting between them. Germline CDR1 SNHLY, CDR2 FYNNEI. This CDR3 contains 14 residues.

The chain uses TRBV7-2 and TRBJ2-1; perhaps TRBD2 as D (5 bases). CDR1 is SGHTA, CDR2 FQGNSA, per germline. V was clipped by 4 bases and J by 3 bases, with 19 bases between them. This CDR3 is built from 17 residues. The CDR3 coding sequence is TGTGCCAGCAGCTGGAAGGTAGCGATGTGGGACTACAATGAGCAGTTCTTC. It codes for CASSWKVAMWDYNEQFF.

The chain carries TRBV21-1 and TRBJ2-3; no check of the table's D call, TRBD2, against the DNA was made. TRBV21-1 counts as a pseudogene. The CDR3 consists of 19 residues. The CDR3 is CASSNCGLAGGPCTDTQYF. For the CDR3, the DNA is TGTGCCAGCAGCAATTGTGGGCTAGCGGGAGGGCCGTGCACAGATACGCAGTATTTT.

The chain employs TRBV5-1 and TRBJ2-5; no reliable D call. V lost 0 bases and J lost 4, with 7 bases in between. This CDR3 region has 13 residues. In germline, CDR1 is SGHRS, CDR2 YFSETQ. The CDR3 DNA follows: TGCGCCAGCAGCTTGGCCCTCGGAGAGACCCAGTACTTC. Residues: CASSLALGETQYF.

The chain employs TRBV28 and TRBJ2-4; 10 bases fit TRBD2. Germline V gene lookup returns CDR1 MDHEN and CDR2 SYDVKM. The V gene end was trimmed by 0 bases and the J gene end by 4 bases; junction bases not matched to a gene: 3. CDR3 length: 16 residues. DNA for the CDR3: TGTGCCAGCAGTTTATGGACTAGCGGGCAGAAAAACATTCAGTACTTC. Translating gives CASSLWTSGQKNIQYF.

This sequence joins TRBV5-4 and TRBJ1-1, with D possibly being TRBD1 (6 bases). This CDR3 is 14 amino acids long. The V end lost 4 bases, the J end lost 5 bases, and 15 bases lay between the germline ends. Germline V gene sequence: CDR1 SGHNT, CDR2 YYREEE (reference sequence). CDR3 sequence reads: CASSTRTEGTEAFF. In DNA, the CDR3 is TGTGCCAGCAGCACACGGACAGAAGGGACTGAAGCTTTCTTT.

The rearrangement joins TRBV5-1 to TRBJ2-2; 14 nucleotides line up with TRBD2. The germline gives CDR1 SGHRS, CDR2 YFSETQ. This CDR3 has 17 residues. The J segment lost 0 bases and the V segment lost 3 bases, leaving 1 base of the junction unmatched. For the CDR3, the DNA is TGCGCCAGCAGCTGGACTAGCGGGAGGCCGAACACCGGGGAGCTGTTTTTT. The encoded protein is CASSWTSGRPNTGELFF.

There are a few counts of this clone. The rearrangement joins TRBV5-1 to TRBJ1-6, with 10 positions matching TRBD1. V lost 4 bases and J lost 11; bases outside the gene matches: 6. Germline V CDR1 and CDR2: SGHRS, YFSETQ. The CDR3 contains 14 residues. CDR3 bases: TGCGCCAGCAGCGAGGGACAGGGGATGACACCCCTCCACTTT. Protein product: CASSEGQGMTPLHF.

The rearrangement uses TRBV18 and TRBJ2-3; 9 bases are shared with TRBD1. The CDR3 runs to 13 residues. The germline gives CDR1 KGHSH, CDR2 LQKENI. The J segment lost 6 bases and the V segment lost 5 bases, leaving 3 bases of the junction unmatched. The DNA of the CDR3 is TGTGCCAGCTCAGGACAGGGGCCGGATACGCAGTATTTT. As protein: CASSGQGPDTQYF.

The chain recombines TRBV6-5 with TRBJ2-5; TRBD1 is a possible D gene (5 bases). V shed 0 bases and J shed 5 bases, with 13 bases lying between them. Per germline, CDR1 MNHEY and CDR2 SVGAGI. The CDR3 has 15 amino acids. The CDR3 bases are TGTGCCAGCAGTTACTCGACCCAGGGTGGGGAGACCCAGTACTTC. Translated: CASSYSTQGGETQYF.

The J gene is TRBJ2-5, the V gene TRBV2; D is perhaps TRBD2 (6 bases). Trimming removed 0 bases from V and 5 bases from J, with 13 bases in between. The CDR3 is made up of 15 amino acids. Germline CDR1 is SNHLY and CDR2 is FYNNEI. The CDR3 coding sequence is TGTGCCAGCAGTGAAGCTGGTCTAGCGCAGGAGACCCAGTACTTC. Its protein product is CASSEAGLAQETQYF.

In its sample, this clone was seen a few times. This chain links TRBV10-3 with TRBJ2-5; 9 positions agree with TRBD1. CDR3 length: 17 amino acids. J lost 8 bases, V lost 2 bases, and 15 bases had no gene match. Per germline, CDR1 ENHRY and CDR2 SYGVKD. For the CDR3, the DNA is TGTGCCATCAGTGAGGGAACTGTGGAGAGGGGACAGGGTACCCAGTACTTC. Translating it yields CAISEGTVERGQGTQYF.

This chain joins TRBV15 and TRBJ1-5; D may be TRBD1 (6 bases). V was clipped by 0 bases and J by 6 bases, with 12 bases between them. The CDR3 length is 15 residues. CDR1 is LNHNV, CDR2 YYDKDF, per germline (reference sequence). CDR3 coding DNA: TGTGCCACCAGCAGAGATCCAGGGGATGCTCAGCCCCAGCATTTT. Protein: CATSRDPGDAQPQHF.

V gene TRBV29-1 combines with J gene TRBJ2-1; 10 bases are shared with TRBD2. CDR3 size: 14 residues. The V segment lost 6 bases and the J segment 6 bases; nucleotides outside the gene matches: 8. Germline CDR1 reads SQVTM; CDR2 reads ANQGSEA. The CDR3 nucleotides are TGCAGCGTCTCTAGCGGGAGCTTTCTCAATGAGCAGTTCTTC. This codes for CSVSSGSFLNEQFF.

The V and J genes are TRBV27 and TRBJ2-5, with D perhaps TRBD2 (5 bases). V was trimmed by 7 bases and J by 4 bases, leaving 13 bases between them. Germline loops: CDR1 MNHEY, CDR2 SMNVEV (reference sequence). This CDR3 has 13 amino acids. CDR3 sequence (DNA): TGTGCCAGCAAATTAATCGGAGGAGAGACCCAGTACTTC. Translated, it gives CASKLIGGETQYF.

This chain joins TRBV2 and TRBJ1-5, with TRBD1 matching 9 bases. Germline CDR1 and CDR2: SNHLY and FYNNEI. This CDR3 has 16 amino acids. The trim removed 3 bases at V and 7 bases at J, leaving 10 bases unmatched. CDR3 residues: CASSEGTGGARQPQHF. The CDR3 DNA follows: TGTGCCAGCAGTGAGGGCACAGGGGGCGCGAGACAGCCCCAGCATTTT.

A single count supports this clone. The chain employs TRBV6-5 and TRBJ1-2, with 7 bases that match TRBD1. There are 13 residues in the CDR3. Germline V gene data show CDR1 as MNHEY and CDR2 as SVGAGI. V shed 8 bases and J 3 bases; nucleotides not matched to a gene: 6. The CDR3 sequence: CASSGQVYYGYTF. In nucleotides, the CDR3 is TGTGCCAGCTCCGGACAGGTGTACTATGGCTACACCTTC.